A selection of T cell receptor beta chains follows, all from one sample in a study of T cells in Graves' hyperthyroidism and ophthalmopathy. TCRdb re-derived calls from the multiplex PCR reads in MiXCR, one entry per CDR3 protein. The sample lists roughly 580,000 distinct CDR3 sequences; about 15% were seen once. The sample comprised blood. The receptors here all came from a woman aged 25-40 years with Graves' hyperthyroidism that later progressed to Graves' ophthalmopathy. Each CDR3 is given with its conserved first and last residue. The D gene is left open where the match is weak. Some rows mark clone size as missing; the rest say once, few, many or name a class of expanded clone.

CDR3 protein | CDR3 DNA | D gene | V gene | clone size | J gene
CASSLPGSYGYTF | TGTGCCAGCAGTTTACCAGGGAGCTATGGCTACACCTTC | - | TRBV28 | many | TRBJ1-2
CASSLGAQNQPQHF | TGTGCCAGCAGCTTAGGGGCACAGAATCAGCCCCAGCATTTT | - | TRBV7-2 | few | TRBJ1-5
CASSFQGTGGYNEQFF | TGTGCCAGCAGCTTCCAAGGGACAGGGGGGTACAATGAGCAGTTCTTC | TRBD1 | TRBV11-1 | many | TRBJ2-1
CASSLTGGVVGELFF | TGTGCCAGCAGCTTAACGGGGGGAGTGGTCGGGGAGCTGTTTTTT | - | TRBV7-3 | many | TRBJ2-2
CASSPGGSADTQYF | TGTGCCAGCAGTCCGGGGGGTTCTGCAGATACGCAGTATTTT | TRBD2 | TRBV12-3/TRBV12-4 | - | TRBJ2-3
CASSRRVDARGGYTF | TGTGCCAGTAGTAGGAGGGTAGACGCCAGGGGTGGCTACACCTTC | - | TRBV19 | many | TRBJ1-2
CASSSHRGLSEQYF | TGTGCCAGCAGTTCTCACAGGGGGCTTAGCGAGCAGTACTTC | TRBD1 | TRBV6-1 | - | TRBJ2-7
CASSPRLAGTEQFF | TGTGCCAGCAGTCCCAGACTAGCGGGAACTGAGCAGTTCTTC | TRBD2 | TRBV6-4 | - | TRBJ2-1
CASSVGASGVTDTQYF | TGTGCCAGCAGCGTAGGTGCTAGCGGGGTCACAGATACGCAGTATTTT | TRBD2 | TRBV9 | - | TRBJ2-3
CAWSVRLAGGRNEQFF | TGTGCCTGGAGTGTACGACTAGCGGGAGGTAGAAATGAGCAGTTCTTC | TRBD2 | TRBV30 | many | TRBJ2-1
CASSPSPPGLAGFTDTQYF | TGTGCCAGCAGCCCCTCGCCCCCGGGACTAGCGGGCTTCACAGATACGCAGTATTTT | TRBD2 | TRBV7-2 | - | TRBJ2-3
CASARDQPQHF | TGTGCCTCGGCCCGCGATCAGCCCCAGCATTTT | - | TRBV12-3/TRBV12-4 | many | TRBJ1-5
CASSLDVPLPGETQYF | TGTGCCAGCAGCTTAGATGTCCCTCTACCCGGAGAGACCCAGTACTTC | - | TRBV11-2 | many | TRBJ2-5
CATAGLAGGIGEQFF | TGTGCCACCGCTGGGCTAGCGGGAGGGATTGGTGAGCAGTTCTTC | TRBD2 | TRBV24-1 | many | TRBJ2-1
CASSLWVALGQPQHF | TGCGCCAGCAGCTTGTGGGTGGCCCTTGGTCAGCCCCAGCATTTT | - | TRBV5-1 | once | TRBJ1-5
CASSHNRGNTGELFF | TGTGCCAGCAGCCATAACAGGGGGAACACCGGGGAGCTGTTTTTT | TRBD1 | TRBV5-4 | many | TRBJ2-2
CASSYDRDLYGYTF | TGTGCCAGCAGTTACGACAGGGACCTCTATGGCTACACCTTC | TRBD1 | TRBV6-5 | - | TRBJ1-2
CASAAPGGITYEQYF | TGTGCCAGCGCAGCCCCGGGGGGCATCACCTACGAGCAGTACTTC | - | TRBV12-3/TRBV12-4 | many | TRBJ2-7
CASSPTAGRTYNEQFF | TGTGCCAGCAGCCCAACAGCGGGACGGACCTACAATGAGCAGTTCTTC | TRBD2 | TRBV3-1 | - | TRBJ2-1
CASTHLGQLNTDTQYF | TGTGCCAGCACCCATTTGGGACAGCTTAACACAGATACGCAGTATTTT | TRBD1 | TRBV7-8 | many | TRBJ2-3
CASKFRPPYNEQFF | TGTGCCAGCAAGTTCCGACCCCCCTACAATGAGCAGTTCTTC | - | TRBV28 | many | TRBJ2-1
CASRSPQGGETQYF | TGTGCCAGCCGTTCACCCCAGGGCGGGGAGACCCAGTACTTC | - | TRBV6-1 | many | TRBJ2-5
CASSWGTDSYEQYF | TGCGCCAGCAGTTGGGGGACTGACTCCTACGAGCAGTACTTC | - | TRBV10-2 | many | TRBJ2-7
CASSLNRVSETQYF | TGTGCCAGCAGCCTCAACAGGGTTTCAGAGACCCAGTACTTC | - | TRBV11-2 | many | TRBJ2-5
CASSETQGALHEQYF | TGTGCCAGCAGTGAAACACAGGGGGCTCTACACGAGCAGTACTTC | TRBD1 | TRBV6-1 | many | TRBJ2-7
CASSSSSSGGLGGYTF | TGTGCCAGCAGTTCCTCTAGCTCGGGGGGGTTGGGTGGCTACACCTTC | - | TRBV27 | few | TRBJ1-2
CSAESRDQPQHF | TGCAGTGCTGAGAGCCGGGATCAGCCCCAGCATTTT | - | TRBV20-1 | many | TRBJ1-5
CASSPWGYQPQHF | TGTGCCAGCAGCCCTTGGGGTTATCAGCCCCAGCATTTT | - | TRBV6-1 | many | TRBJ1-5
CASSLTGRGRGELFF | TGTGCCAGCAGCTTAACTGGCAGGGGAAGGGGGGAGCTGTTTTTT | - | TRBV7-2 | few | TRBJ2-2
CASSLKGNEQFF | TGTGCCAGCAGTTTAAAGGGCAATGAGCAGTTCTTC | - | TRBV27 | many | TRBJ2-1
CASFGAPLHF | TGTGCCAGCTTCGGGGCTCCCCTCCACTTT | - | TRBV2 | many | TRBJ1-6
CATTHGPSSYEQYF | TGTGCCACCACCCATGGACCAAGCTCCTACGAGCAGTACTTC | - | TRBV3-1 | - | TRBJ2-7
CASSYSGAPYLGYTF | TGTGCCAGCAGTTACTCGGGAGCTCCGTACCTGGGCTACACCTTC | - | TRBV6-5 | few | TRBJ1-2
CASSARGGGLDEKLFF | TGTGCCAGCAGTGCACGAGGAGGAGGTTTGGATGAAAAACTGTTTTTT | - | TRBV27 | many | TRBJ1-4
CAGSSSRGELQGDNSPLHF | TGTGCCGGCAGTTCGTCCCGGGGCGAGCTCCAGGGGGATAATTCACCCCTCCACTTT | TRBD1 | TRBV12-3/TRBV12-4 | many | TRBJ1-6
CASREETWSEKLFF | TGCGCCAGCAGGGAGGAGACTTGGAGTGAAAAACTGTTTTTT | - | TRBV4-3 | - | TRBJ1-4
CASSSTSGRGSEQYF | TGTGCCAGCAGCTCCACTAGCGGGAGGGGGAGCGAGCAGTACTTC | TRBD2 | TRBV7-9 | - | TRBJ2-7
CATSRSGLAGGPGTDTQYF | TGTGCCACCAGCCGCTCGGGACTAGCGGGAGGGCCGGGCACAGATACGCAGTATTTT | TRBD2 | TRBV15 | many | TRBJ2-3
CASSYSHSPGTGVETQYF | TGTGCCAGCAGTTACAGCCATTCCCCCGGGACAGGGGTTGAGACCCAGTACTTC | TRBD1 | TRBV6-5 | - | TRBJ2-5
CATSDPKPGQQETQYF | TGTGCCACCAGTGATCCGAAGCCGGGACAGCAAGAGACCCAGTACTTC | TRBD1 | TRBV24-1 | few | TRBJ2-5
CASSERERKWDEQFF | TGTGCCAGCAGCGAAAGGGAGAGAAAGTGGGATGAGCAGTTCTTC | - | TRBV6-1 | many | TRBJ2-1
CASSSSGTGGYEQYF | TGTGCCAGCAGCTCTAGCGGGACAGGGGGCTACGAGCAGTACTTC | TRBD1 | TRBV7-9 | many | TRBJ2-7
CAWSAPGQGIPKSNQPQHF | TGTGCCTGGAGTGCTCCGGGACAGGGAATCCCCAAGAGCAATCAGCCCCAGCATTTT | TRBD1 | TRBV30 | few | TRBJ1-5
CAGSDGRAYEQYF | TGTGCCGGCAGCGATGGGCGGGCCTACGAGCAGTACTTC | - | TRBV9 | few | TRBJ2-7
CASSLGESGGSSYEQYF | TGTGCCAGCAGCTTAGGGGAATCCGGGGGAAGCTCCTACGAGCAGTACTTC | - | TRBV7-9 | few | TRBJ2-7
CASSYVGWNTEAFF | TGTGCCAGCAGTTACGTGGGATGGAACACTGAAGCTTTCTTT | - | TRBV6-2/TRBV6-3 | many | TRBJ1-1
CASSQGTGLSEAFF | TGCGCCAGCAGCCAGGGGACAGGGCTGAGTGAAGCTTTCTTT | TRBD1 | TRBV4-3 | many | TRBJ1-1
CASSQASGSRYEQYF | TGTGCCAGCAGCCAAGCTAGCGGGAGTCGCTACGAGCAGTACTTC | TRBD2 | TRBV3-1 | many | TRBJ2-7